What follows are 10 T cell receptor beta chains derived from one specimen sequenced in a study of control samples from healthy donors and cancer patients (TCRdb year 2020). Libraries came from the immunoSEQ multiplex PCR assay. The table comes from immuneACCESS by way of TCRdb, which keeps in-frame sequences with V and J called. Part of the clones is missing from these tables; in studies checked, under half for an unresolved V gene and the rest for unknown reasons. The sample yields about 130,000 clones; more than 75% were counted once. The ten biggest clones cover 1.5% to 2% of the sample. The specimen sequenced was blood. Every receptor here comes from a man between 18 and 29 years old in good health.

The gene calls are TRBV5-1 and TRBJ2-7; D is possibly TRBD2 (5 bases). The CDR3 is 16 residues long. In germline, CDR1 is SGHRS, CDR2 YFSETQ. V gave up 4 bases and J gave up 6 bases, with 23 bases separating them. In nucleotides, the CDR3 is TGCGCCAGCAGCCCCCGAATCTTCGGTCCCGCGGGCGAGCAGTACTTC. Encoded protein: CASSPRIFGPAGEQYF.

This rearrangement joins TRBV11-2 to TRBJ1-4; D unresolved. CDR1 and CDR2 (germline): SGHAT, FQNNGV. This CDR3 contains 14 residues. V shed 0 bases and J shed 7 bases, with 9 bases lying between them. The CDR3 sequence: CASSLDHTSEKLFF. The CDR3 DNA reads TGTGCCAGCAGCTTAGATCATACGTCTGAAAAACTGTTTTTT.

J is TRBJ1-5 and V is TRBV10-3; 7 nucleotides agree with TRBD1. Germline assignment: CDR1 ENHRY and CDR2 SYGVKD. This CDR3 has 15 residues. Trimming cost V 2 bases and J 4 bases; bases outside gene matches: 5. The CDR3 DNA follows: TGTGCCATCAGTGAGGACAGGGCCGGGAATCAGCCCCAGCATTTT. It translates to CAISEDRAGNQPQHF.

This chain joins TRBV25-1 and TRBJ1-1; D remains ambiguous. V was trimmed by 6 bases and J by 1 base, leaving 9 bases between them. The CDR3 contains 13 residues. CDR1 is MGHDK and CDR2 is SYGVNS in the germline V gene. The CDR3 sequence is CASRFRGNTEAFF. CDR3 DNA sequence: TGTGCCAGCAGATTTCGGGGGAACACTGAAGCTTTCTTT.

This clone has only a few counts. V gene TRBV10-1 combines with J gene TRBJ2-7; tentative D call: TRBD1 (7 bases). The CDR3 is 16 residues long. V gave up 0 bases and J gave up 7 bases, with 19 bases separating them. CDR1 is WNHNN, CDR2 SYGVQD, per germline (reference sequence). The CDR3: CASSESRVGGAGEQYF. The CDR3 nucleotides are TGCGCCAGCAGTGAGTCCCGGGTAGGGGGCGCGGGGGAGCAGTACTTC.

V is TRBV10-3 and J is TRBJ2-3; D is perhaps TRBD2 (6 bases). CDR3 size: 14 residues. V gave up 10 bases and J gave up 6 bases, with 20 bases separating them. Germline CDR1 reads ENHRY; CDR2 reads SYGVKD. DNA of the CDR3: TGTGCCACGATGGGGGGAAGGGCTCCCGATACGCAGTATTTT. Its translation is CATMGGRAPDTQYF.

V is TRBV9 and J is TRBJ1-2; 8 positions match TRBD1. CDR3 length: 13 residues. The germline gives CDR1 SGDLS, CDR2 YYNGEE. J was trimmed by 6 bases and V by 0 bases; bases with no gene match: 1. The CDR3, as DNA: TGTGCCAGCAGCGTAGGGACAGGGCATGGCTACACCTTC. It codes for CASSVGTGHGYTF.

This chain links TRBV9 with TRBJ1-5; unclear D gene. The CDR3 totals 13 residues. Trimming left V 0 bases short and J 1 base short, with 2 bases between. Per germline, CDR1 SGDLS and CDR2 YYNGEE. The CDR3 reads CASSVASNQPQHF. In DNA, the CDR3 is TGTGCCAGCAGCGTAGCCAGCAATCAGCCCCAGCATTTT.

V is TRBV5-1 and J is TRBJ1-2; D is perhaps TRBD1 (6 bases). V dropped 4 bases and J dropped 0 bases, with 10 bases sitting between them. This CDR3 spans 14 amino acids. Germline V lookup: CDR1 SGHRS, CDR2 YFSETQ. The CDR3 bases are TGCGCCAGCAGCCCAGGGGATGCTAACTATGGCTACACCTTC. This codes for CASSPGDANYGYTF.

This chain links TRBV18 with TRBJ2-1; D is perhaps TRBD2 (6 bases). CDR1 is KGHSH, CDR2 LQKENI, per germline. Trimming stripped 5 bases from V and 10 bases from J, with 15 bases between. This CDR3 spans 13 amino acids. CDR3 DNA sequence: TGTGCCAGCTCAACCGTTAGGGCGGGAGAGCAGTTCTTC. Translating gives CASSTVRAGEQFF.